These T cell receptor beta chains were read from a single sample in a study of shared clonotypes between healthy human individuals. Here immunoSEQ multiplex PCR was the method, and the copy in TCRdb shows in-frame clones only, minus some. This sample has over 300,000 clones, with more than 75% found just once. The specimen sequenced was memory CD8+ T cells sorted from blood. These receptors all stem from a man younger than 35 in good health. The CDR3 runs from the conserved cysteine through the conserved F or W. D genes are given only for firm matches. For some rows the clone size is stated as once, few or many, or as a class when expanded; others skip it.

v_call	clone_size	j_call	d_call	cdr3_nt	cdr3_aa
TRBV11-2	.	TRBJ2-7	.	TGTGCCAGCAGCCCCCTGGAGGGCCCCAGTTCCTACGAGCAGTACTTC	CASSPLEGPSSYEQYF
TRBV28	once	TRBJ2-7	.	TGTGCCAGCAGCGCGGATGAAGGCTACGAGCAGTACTTC	CASSADEGYEQYF
TRBV7-2	many	TRBJ2-3	.	TGTGCCAGCAGCCGGCCTCGGGACTTCACCACAGATACGCAGTATTTT	CASSRPRDFTTDTQYF
TRBV10-2	.	TRBJ2-3	TRBD2	TGCGCCAGCAGTGAGGGGACTAGCGGGACAGATACGCAGTATTTT	CASSEGTSGTDTQYF
TRBV7-9	once	TRBJ1-2	.	TGTGCCAGCAGCTTCCAGGACAACTATGGCTACACCTTC	CASSFQDNYGYTF
TRBV4-1	.	TRBJ2-5	.	TGCGCCAGCAGCCGCCACCCGGAAGAGACCCAGTACTTC	CASSRHPEETQYF
TRBV27	many	TRBJ2-3	.	TGTGCCAGCGGCCTGCGAATAGACACTAGCACAGATACGCAGTATTTT	CASGLRIDTSTDTQYF
TRBV2	.	TRBJ2-1	TRBD2	TGTGCCAGCAGGGATAGTAGCGGGAGGGCCGCGGTGGGTAATGAGCAGTTCTTC	CASRDSSGRAAVGNEQFF
TRBV12-2	.	TRBJ2-7	.	TGTGCAAGTCGCTTAGACCCCCGGCCAGGGGGCTCCTACGAGCAGTACTTC	CASRLDPRPGGSYEQYF
TRBV11-2	.	TRBJ2-1	.	TGTGCCAGCAGCTTAGCGACAGCCCACAACAATGAGCAGTTCTTC	CASSLATAHNNEQFF
TRBV7-9	.	TRBJ2-7	TRBD1	TGTGCCAGCAGCTCCGGACAGGCCCTCTCCTACGAGCAGTACTTC	CASSSGQALSYEQYF
TRBV6-5	.	TRBJ2-1	TRBD1	TGTGCCAGCAGTTTAGCCGGGACAGGGTCCTACAATGAGCAGTTCTTC	CASSLAGTGSYNEQFF
TRBV7-2	.	TRBJ2-2	TRBD2	TGTGCCAGCAGCACCCTAGCGGGTACGGCCGGGGAGCTGTTTTTT	CASSTLAGTAGELFF
TRBV5-4	few	TRBJ2-3	TRBD1	TGTGCCAGCAGACTGGACAGGGGGCTGACAGATACGCAGTATTTT	CASRLDRGLTDTQYF
TRBV6-1	.	TRBJ2-1	.	TGTGCCACCTCCCCCGGGGCAGTCTCCTACAATGAGCAGTTCTTC	CATSPGAVSYNEQFF
TRBV4-1	.	TRBJ1-1	.	TGCGCCAGCAGGCCATCTACAGGGAACACTGAAGCTTTCTTT	CASRPSTGNTEAFF
TRBV7-9	.	TRBJ2-1	.	TGTGCCAGCAGCTTATTTGTGTTAAGCTCCTACAATGAGCAGTTCTTC	CASSLFVLSSYNEQFF
TRBV27	.	TRBJ1-6	TRBD1	TGTGCCAGCAGTCCCAACACCCTCCACAGGGGAAGCTCCTATAATTCACCCCTCCACTTT	CASSPNTLHRGSSYNSPLHF
TRBV7-6	.	TRBJ1-6	.	TGTGCCAGCAGCCCTGAGGCAGGGAATTCACCCCTCCACTTT	CASSPEAGNSPLHF
TRBV9	.	TRBJ2-2	.	TGTGCCAGCAAATCGGGGAATATCGGGGAGCTGTTTTTT	CASKSGNIGELFF
TRBV27	.	TRBJ2-2	.	TGTGCCAGCAGTCCTCGACGACAGGTTGGGCGGCTGTTTTTT	CASSPRRQVGRLFF
TRBV28	once	TRBJ2-7	.	TGTGCCAGCAGTTTAAGGGCCCCCTACGAGCAGTACTTC	CASSLRAPYEQYF
TRBV6-6	.	TRBJ1-6	.	TGTGCCAGCAGTTACACAGTCCCACAGGGACCCCTCCACTTT	CASSYTVPQGPLHF
TRBV27	.	TRBJ2-7	TRBD1	TGTGCCAGCAGTTCCGAGACAGGGCACGAGCAGTACTTC	CASSSETGHEQYF
TRBV7-9	.	TRBJ2-2	TRBD1	TGTGCCAGCAGCTTAGATCGGACAGGGGGAAACACCGGGGAGCTGTTTTTT	CASSLDRTGGNTGELFF
TRBV10-3	.	TRBJ1-1	.	TGTGCCATCAGTGAGTCATGGACAGTATTAACTACTGAAGCTTTCTTT	CAISESWTVLTTEAFF
TRBV4-1	few	TRBJ2-7	.	TGCGCCAGCAGCCAAACACAGGGATTCTACGAGCAGTACTTC	CASSQTQGFYEQYF
TRBV19	.	TRBJ2-3	.	TGTGCCAGTAGTACACCCGAGGGAACAGATACGCAGTATTTT	CASSTPEGTDTQYF
TRBV4-1	.	TRBJ2-7	.	TGCGCCAGCAGCCCTAAGGGTGGGGCGGGGAGCTCCTACGAGCAGTACTTC	CASSPKGGAGSSYEQYF
TRBV6-1	.	TRBJ1-5	.	TGTGCCAGCAGGCCCGCCCAAGGGTTAAATCAGCCCCAGCATTTT	CASRPAQGLNQPQHF
TRBV6-5	.	TRBJ2-7	.	TGTGCCAGCAGTGGTACTAGGGGGTACCCCTACGAGCAGTACTTC	CASSGTRGYPYEQYF
TRBV11-2	.	TRBJ2-1	TRBD1	TGTGCCAGCAGCTACTCCGGGACAGTGTTCTTC	CASSYSGTVFF
TRBV5-6	.	TRBJ2-5	TRBD1	TGTGCCAGCAGCTACGGACAGGGGGCGATCGAAACCCAGTACTTC	CASSYGQGAIETQYF
TRBV7-2	once	TRBJ2-7	TRBD2	TGTGCCAGCAGCTTAGGGCTAGCGGGAGCCTCCTACGAGCAGTACTTC	CASSLGLAGASYEQYF
TRBV6-5	.	TRBJ2-6	.	TGTGCCAGCAGTCCCTTCAGCTCTGGGGCCAACGTCCTGACTTTC	CASSPFSSGANVLTF
TRBV2	.	TRBJ2-7	.	TGTGCCAGCAGAGGACGGACGCTCTACGAGCAGTACTTC	CASRGRTLYEQYF
TRBV11-2	once	TRBJ2-5	.	TGTGCCAGCACCCGGTTGTCCGGGGCAGAGACCCAGTACTTC	CASTRLSGAETQYF
TRBV2	.	TRBJ1-1	.	TGTGCCAGCAAATCGACTATGAACACTGAAGCTTTCTTT	CASKSTMNTEAFF
TRBV27	.	TRBJ1-5	.	TGTGCCAGCACCGCAACAGGCAGCAATCAGCCCCAGCATTTT	CASTATGSNQPQHF
TRBV10-2	.	TRBJ1-1	.	TGCGCCAGCAGGGGGGACCTAAAGGGCACTGAAGCTTTCTTT	CASRGDLKGTEAFF
TRBV10-2	.	TRBJ2-1	.	TGCGCCAGCAGTGACGACTTTACAGGGAGCTCCTACAATGAGCAGTTCTTC	CASSDDFTGSSYNEQFF
TRBV9	once	TRBJ1-3	TRBD1	TGTGCCAGCAGCGTTACAGGGGTCCCTGGAAACACCATATATTTT	CASSVTGVPGNTIYF
TRBV6-5	.	TRBJ1-1	.	TGTGCCAGCACTCTATCGGGGACTTTTGAAGCTTTCTTT	CASTLSGTFEAFF
TRBV5-1	.	TRBJ1-2	.	TGCGCCAGCAGCTTGGCGGCAGCGTTGGATCGCTACACCTTC	CASSLAAALDRYTF
TRBV15	.	TRBJ2-5	.	TGTGCCACCAGCAGAGATGGGCTAGCCCAAGAGACCCAGTACTTC	CATSRDGLAQETQYF
TRBV7-3	.	TRBJ2-1	TRBD2	TGTGCCAGCAGCTTAATCGGGGGGAGTTACAATGAGCAGTTCTTC	CASSLIGGSYNEQFF
TRBV7-9	.	TRBJ2-7	.	TGTGCCAGCAGCTTCAGCCCGAAGGACTACGAGCAGTACTTC	CASSFSPKDYEQYF
TRBV9	.	TRBJ2-1	TRBD2	TGTGCCAGCAGCCCGGGACTAGCGGGAGATATATACAATGAGCAGTTCTTC	CASSPGLAGDIYNEQFF
TRBV7-2	.	TRBJ2-1	TRBD2	TGTGCCAGCAGCCCCTTAGCGGGGAGGTTGAATGAGCAGTTCTTC	CASSPLAGRLNEQFF
TRBV27	.	TRBJ2-1	.	TGTGCCAGCAGTTTAATTGGGGGCCCGGGAGATTCCTACAATGAGCAGTTCTTC	CASSLIGGPGDSYNEQFF
TRBV6-1	once	TRBJ2-7	.	TGTGCCAGCAGTGACAGGGTATTGGTGACCTACGAGCAGTACTTC	CASSDRVLVTYEQYF
TRBV12-5	.	TRBJ2-7	.	TGTGCTAGTGGCCGGGCCCCCGGCTACGAGCAGTACTTC	CASGRAPGYEQYF
TRBV14	.	TRBJ2-1	TRBD2	TGTGCCAGCAGCCCGGGGGGACTTATGGGCTATGAGCAGTTCTTC	CASSPGGLMGYEQFF
TRBV19	.	TRBJ2-1	.	TGTGCCAGTAGTATTGACTCAGGCGGGCTCGACAATGAGCAGTTCTTC	CASSIDSGGLDNEQFF
TRBV5-8	.	TRBJ2-7	.	TGTGCCAGCAGCTGGGATCAGGACACTTACTCCTACGAGCAGTACTTC	CASSWDQDTYSYEQYF